These T cell receptor beta chains were read from a single sample in a study of PD-L1 blockade in urothelial cancer. Profiled with immunoSEQ multiplex PCR; TCRdb holds only in-frame clones, not every one. Of tens of thousands of clones listed, around 87% are singletons. The starting material was PBMCs, obtained around atezolizumab (anti-PD-L1) treatment. All receptors derive from a man aged 45-60 years with urothelial cancer. The conserved cysteine and the conserved F or W are not part of the CDR3 here.

>TRBV7-8|TRBJ2-6
ASSLKAGRSGANVLT
>TRBV7-2|TRBJ2-7
ASSFAGGPGEQY
>TRBV7-2|TRBJ1-5
ASSSTGGVHQPQH
>TRBV5-4|TRBJ2-7
ASSLGLAASYEQY
>TRBV11-2|TRBJ2-4
ASSLRSGQGMDIQY
>TRBV19|TRBJ2-5
ASSFRGEGTQY
>TRBV15|TRBJ1-5
ATSRASQGFPNNQPQH
>TRBV10-3|TRBJ2-7
AISRDTSTYEQY
>TRBV27|TRBJ2-5
ASKSGSGDFRKTQY
>TRBV11-2|TRBJ2-1
ASSLTGSRGNEQF
>TRBV7-8|TRBJ2-2
ASSLFVQGLATGELF
>TRBV5-4|TRBJ2-4
ASSLGGGGDIQY
>TRBV7-2|TRBJ1-2
ASSLAQGLGYT
>TRBV6-1|TRBJ1-5
ASSWTGGVDQPQH
>TRBV6-5|TRBJ2-5
ASSYDTEQETQY
>TRBV5-8|TRBJ1-1
ASSSGPTEAF
>TRBV28|TRBJ1-5
ASSSNQGAPGNQPQH
>TRBV27|TRBJ2-2
ASSPPFGTGSNTGELF
>TRBV5-1|TRBJ2-5
ASSLAGETQY
>TRBV7-2|TRBJ2-7
ASSLTGTGLSYEQY
>TRBV6-5|TRBJ2-6
ASSYWGGSGANVLT
>TRBV29-1|TRBJ2-7
SGAGTGGSYEQY
>TRBV9|TRBJ1-1
ASSEARGLSTEAF
>TRBV11-1|TRBJ1-6
ASSPDRNNSPLH
>TRBV7-2|TRBJ1-5
ASSLAGVIQPQH
>TRBV5-6|TRBJ2-1
ASSLSGEQF
>TRBV18|TRBJ1-2
ASSEAGGSGYT
>TRBV7-2|.
ASSPGPSSYEQY
>TRBV19|TRBJ2-3
ASSTPLAGTTDTQY
>TRBV6-6|TRBJ2-3
ASTLAGVGDTQY
>TRBV2|TRBJ1-1
ASRDRGLTEAF
>TRBV9|TRBJ1-3
ASSPGGGAAGNTIY
>TRBV7-2|TRBJ2-7
ASSRRGGTYEQY
>TRBV19|TRBJ2-1
ASSSREALYNEQF
>TRBV27|TRBJ1-2
ASSRHLTGGGSGYT
>TRBV28|TRBJ2-2
ASSPRLAGELF
>TRBV9|TRBJ2-1
ASSVAASGLSQF
>TRBV11-2|TRBJ2-7
ASSKIADTYEQY
>TRBV5-1|TRBJ2-1
ASSLDASGGFYEQF
>TRBV6-4|TRBJ1-1
ASSLQGGTEAF
>TRBV9|TRBJ2-5
ASSSRQGKEETQY
>TRBV4-1|TRBJ1-4
ASSQDGAGGEKLF
>TRBV9|TRBJ2-2
ASSDGTGVGELF
>TRBV30|TRBJ2-6
AWTVSGANVLT
>TRBV15|TRBJ1-5
ATSRRSDSNQPQH